A selection of T cell receptor beta chains follows, all from one sample in a study of T-cell reconstitution after alpha-beta-depleted transplantation in children. MiXCR, applied by TCRdb to the PCR reads, yields one record per CDR3 protein. The sample lists 750,000 to 950,000 distinct CDR3 sequences, 15% to 20% occurring once. The sample here was PBMCs, mostly from graft donor cells, taken 360 days after TCRalphabeta/CD19-depleted stem cell transplant. All receptors derive from a male patient between 10 and 17 years old who had a stem cell transplant for acute lymphoblastic leukemia, so the T cells may come from the graft donor. Each CDR3 is given with its conserved first and last residue. A D gene is named only where the DNA matches it firmly. Clone sizes are given selectively: once, few, many, or a class where the clone is expanded.

TRBJ2-5,NA,TRBV29-1,TRBD2,CSVERWAGGMETQYF,TGCAGCGTTGAAAGGTGGGCGGGAGGAATGGAGACCCAGTACTTC
TRBJ2-7,NA,TRBV29-1,NA,CSVGGPGRPYEQYF,TGCAGCGTCGGTGGCCCTGGCAGGCCCTACGAGCAGTACTTC
TRBJ2-3,NA,TRBV28,TRBD2,CASSWTARLAGGTDTQYF,TGTGCCAGCAGTTGGACCGCCAGACTAGCGGGAGGGACGGATACGCAGTATTTT
TRBJ1-1,NA,TRBV6-5,NA,CASSSTLETEAFF,TGTGCCAGCAGTTCAACCCTAGAGACTGAAGCTTTCTTT
TRBJ2-7,NA,TRBV9,TRBD1,CASSVGQGVFSSSYEQYF,TGTGCCAGCAGCGTAGGTCAGGGGGTCTTTTCGAGCTCCTACGAGCAGTACTTC
TRBJ2-7,few,TRBV16,NA,CASNRDAVTVEYQYF,TGTGCCAGCAACAGGGATGCCGTCACTGTCGAGTATCAGTACTTC
TRBJ1-6,NA,TRBV12-3/TRBV12-4,TRBD1,CASSRQGLYDNSPLHF,TGTGCCAGCAGTCGACAGGGACTTTATGATAATTCACCCCTCCACTTT
TRBJ2-7,NA,TRBV6-1,TRBD1,CASSDWTGGYEQYF,TGTGCCAGCAGTGACTGGACAGGGGGCTACGAGCAGTACTTC
TRBJ1-5,few,TRBV12-3/TRBV12-4,TRBD1,CASRKWTGGTDQPQHF,TGTGCCAGCAGGAAATGGACAGGGGGCACTGATCAGCCCCAGCATTTT
TRBJ2-3,many,TRBV9,TRBD2,CASSVIGLAASTDTQYF,TGTGCCAGCAGCGTTATTGGACTAGCGGCAAGCACAGATACGCAGTATTTT
TRBJ2-7,many,TRBV5-5,NA,CASRRRERWGYYEQYF,TGTGCCAGCAGACGCAGGGAGCGTTGGGGGTACTACGAGCAGTACTTC
TRBJ2-1,NA,TRBV24-1,NA,CATSGIGTRGHEQFF,TGTGCCACCAGTGGCATAGGGACTAGGGGGCATGAGCAGTTCTTC
TRBJ2-7,NA,TRBV7-9,NA,CASNDAVKSYEQYF,TGTGCCAGCAACGATGCGGTTAAGTCCTACGAGCAGTACTTC
TRBJ2-3,NA,TRBV29-1,TRBD2,CSVIAGGPGDTQYF,TGCAGCGTGATAGCGGGAGGGCCAGGAGATACGCAGTATTTT
TRBJ2-7,few,TRBV5-1,TRBD2,CASSHPTGGGRPREQYF,TGCGCCAGCAGCCACCCGACGGGAGGGGGGCGGCCGAGGGAGCAGTACTTC
TRBJ2-7,few,TRBV4-1,TRBD2,CASSEGTRPGYEQYF,TGCGCCAGCAGCGAAGGGACTAGACCCGGCTACGAGCAGTACTTC
TRBJ2-2,NA,TRBV21-1,NA,CASSKELAGFLYIGELFF,TGTGCCAGCAGCAAAGAACTAGCGGGCTTCCTCTATATCGGGGAGCTGTTTTTT
TRBJ2-1,few,TRBV5-1,TRBD1,CASSLSRDRDYNEQFF,TGCGCCAGCAGCCTGTCCCGGGACAGGGACTACAATGAGCAGTTCTTC
TRBJ2-1,NA,TRBV5-1,NA,CASSLGTRGDEQFF,TGCGCCAGCAGCTTGGGCACCAGGGGTGATGAGCAGTTCTTC
TRBJ1-2,NA,TRBV29-1,NA,CSVVGRNYTF,TGCAGCGTTGTGGGCAGAAACTACACCTTC